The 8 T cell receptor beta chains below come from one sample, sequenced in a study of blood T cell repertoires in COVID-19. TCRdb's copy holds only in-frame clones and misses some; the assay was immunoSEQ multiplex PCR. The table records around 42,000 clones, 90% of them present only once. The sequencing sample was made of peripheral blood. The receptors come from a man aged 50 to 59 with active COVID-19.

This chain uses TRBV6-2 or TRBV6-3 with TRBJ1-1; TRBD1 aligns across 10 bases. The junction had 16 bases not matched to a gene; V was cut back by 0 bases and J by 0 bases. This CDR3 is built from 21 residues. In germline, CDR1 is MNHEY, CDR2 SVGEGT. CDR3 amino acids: CASSYSQTYRDRGSLNTEAFF. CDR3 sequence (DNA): TGTGCCAGCAGTTACTCCCAGACTTACCGGGACAGGGGAAGTCTGAACACTGAAGCTTTCTTT.

The CDR3 bases are TGCAGTGCTAAGCAGGGGGGCGAGCAGTACTTC. Amino acid sequence: CSAKQGGEQYF. The J gene is TRBJ2-7, the V gene TRBV20-1; D may be TRBD1 (7 bases). Germline V CDR1 and CDR2: DFQATT, SNEGSKA (reference sequence). CDR3 length: 11 amino acids. V was trimmed by 4 bases and J by 6 bases, leaving 10 bases between them.

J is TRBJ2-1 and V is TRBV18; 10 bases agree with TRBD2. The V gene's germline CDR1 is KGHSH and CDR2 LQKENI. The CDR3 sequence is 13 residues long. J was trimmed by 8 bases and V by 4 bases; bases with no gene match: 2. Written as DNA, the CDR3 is TGTGCCAGCTCACTTCTAGCGGGGGATGAGCAGTTCTTC. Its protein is CASSLLAGDEQFF.

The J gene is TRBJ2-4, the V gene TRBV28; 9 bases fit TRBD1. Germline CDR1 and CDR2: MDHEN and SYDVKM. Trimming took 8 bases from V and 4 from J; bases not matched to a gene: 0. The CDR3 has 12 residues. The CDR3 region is CASGTGKNIQYF. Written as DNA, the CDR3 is TGTGCCAGCGGGACAGGGAAAAACATTCAGTACTTC.

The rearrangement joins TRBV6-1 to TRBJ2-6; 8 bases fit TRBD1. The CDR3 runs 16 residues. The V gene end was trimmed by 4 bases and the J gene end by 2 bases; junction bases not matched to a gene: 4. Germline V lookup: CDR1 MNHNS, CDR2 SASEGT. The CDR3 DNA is TGTGCCAGCAGTGCCACGACAGGGGCTGGGGCCAACGTCCTGACTTTC. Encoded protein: CASSATTGAGANVLTF.

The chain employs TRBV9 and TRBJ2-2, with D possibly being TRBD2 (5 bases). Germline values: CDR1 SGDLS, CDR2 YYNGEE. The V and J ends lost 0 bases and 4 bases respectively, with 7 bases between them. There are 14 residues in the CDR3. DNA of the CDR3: TGTGCCAGCAGCGTAGGGACTGGCACCGGGGAGCTGTTTTTT. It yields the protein CASSVGTGTGELFF.

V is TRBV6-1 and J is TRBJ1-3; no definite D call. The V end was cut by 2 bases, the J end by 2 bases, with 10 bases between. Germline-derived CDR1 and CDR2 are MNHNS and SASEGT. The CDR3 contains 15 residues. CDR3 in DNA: TGTGCCAGCAGTGAATTCCAGGAAGCTGGAAACACCATATATTTT. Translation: CASSEFQEAGNTIYF.

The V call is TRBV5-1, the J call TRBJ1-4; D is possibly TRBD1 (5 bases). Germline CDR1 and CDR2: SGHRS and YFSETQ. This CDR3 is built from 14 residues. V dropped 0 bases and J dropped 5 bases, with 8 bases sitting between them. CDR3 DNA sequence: TGCGCCAGCAGCTTGGTGGGGGGAAATGAAAAACTGTTTTTT. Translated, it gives CASSLVGGNEKLFF. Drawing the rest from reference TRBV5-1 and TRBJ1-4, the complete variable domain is KAGVTQTPRYLIKTRGQQVTLSCSPISGHRSVSWYQQTPGQGLQFLFEYFSETQRNKGNFPGRFSGRQFSNSRSEMNVSTLELGDSALYLCASSLVGGNEKLFFGSGTQLSVL.